One sample yielded the 21 T cell receptor beta chains listed below, sequenced in a study of cytomegalovirus exposure and HLA in healthy donors. The PCR used 60 Vbeta and 13 Jbeta primers. Generated by immunoSEQ multiplex PCR, the TCRdb table keeps only in-frame clones and is missing some. Counted here are about 120,000 clones, 83% occurring once; the ten biggest clones make up over 3%. The sequenced sample was PBMCs. The receptors here all came from a woman in her 40s in good health and CMV-seropositive.

The V and J genes are TRBV6-1 and TRBJ2-7; 7 nucleotides agree with TRBD2. There are 14 residues in the CDR3. CDR1 and CDR2 (germline): MNHNS, SASEGT. V lost 5 bases to trimming and J lost 9 bases; unmatched junction nucleotides: 13. CDR3 bases: TGTGCCAGCAGTTCACCCGGGACTACCGGCGTGCAGTACTTC. This translates into CASSSPGTTGVQYF.

This chain links TRBV27 with TRBJ2-3, with D perhaps matching TRBD2 (6 bases). The CDR3 is 14 amino acids. Germline V gene data show CDR1 as MNHEY and CDR2 as SMNVEV (reference sequence). V lost 3 bases and J 1 base, leaving 8 bases between the germline ends. Here the CDR3 DNA reads TGTGCCAGCAGTTTGGGACTCGGCACAGATACGCAGTATTTT. The encoded protein is CASSLGLGTDTQYF.

Of note for this clone: Other DNA variants within this sample encode the same CDR3. V gene TRBV15 combines with J gene TRBJ2-7; D is uncertain. With 0 bases removed from V and 4 bases from J, the gap between germline ends came to 4 bases. CDR1 LNHNV and CDR2 YYDKDF come from the germline V gene (reference sequence). CDR3 length: 12 residues. Here the CDR3 DNA reads TGTGCCACCAGCAGAGATTCGTACGAGCAGTACTTC. Its protein product is CATSRDSYEQYF.

The V call is TRBV6-1, the J call TRBJ1-4, with 8 nucleotides matching TRBD1. The CDR3 totals 14 residues. The J segment lost 3 bases and the V segment lost 6 bases, leaving 3 bases of the junction unmatched. Germline V gene sequence: CDR1 MNHNS, CDR2 SASEGT. The CDR3: CASSQGAANEKLFF. DNA for the CDR3: TGTGCCAGCAGCCAGGGGGCTGCTAATGAAAAACTGTTTTTT.

The rearrangement links TRBV11-1 to TRBJ2-2, with D possibly matching TRBD1 (6 bases). This CDR3 contains 15 residues. Germline V lookup: CDR1 SGHAT, CDR2 FQDESV (reference sequence). V lost 2 bases and J lost 3, with 10 bases in between. CDR3 loop: CASSLRDTYTGELFF. CDR3 bases: TGTGCCAGCAGCTTACGGGACACCTACACCGGGGAGCTGTTTTTT.

The chain joins TRBV6-5 to TRBJ1-2, with D possibly matching TRBD1 (5 bases). Germline CDR1 is MNHEY and CDR2 is SVGAGI. The V and J ends lost 6 bases and 0 bases respectively, with 14 bases between them. The CDR3 covers 15 residues. The CDR3 is CASRLRVLANYGYTF. The CDR3 DNA is TGTGCCAGCAGACTCAGGGTATTAGCTAACTATGGCTACACCTTC.

The table lists this clone with a count of one. This sequence joins TRBV28 and TRBJ1-1; TRBD1 might be the D (5 bases). CDR1 is MDHEN, CDR2 SYDVKM, per germline. The length of the CDR3 is 13 residues. V was clipped by 6 bases and J by 4 bases, with 12 bases between them. The CDR3 DNA reads as TGTGCCAGCAGATTCCGGGGGGGCACTGAAGCTTTCTTT. It translates to CASRFRGGTEAFF.

The V and J genes are TRBV29-1 and TRBJ2-2; 13 nucleotides match TRBD2. Germline V gives CDR1 SQVTM, CDR2 ANQGSEA. J lost 1 base, V lost 4 bases, and 6 bases had no gene match. This CDR3 contains 17 residues. CDR3 protein: CSVGTSGSRWNTGELFF. CDR3 in DNA: TGCAGCGTTGGGACTAGCGGGAGTCGCTGGAACACCGGGGAGCTGTTTTTT.

The J gene is TRBJ1-5, the V gene TRBV19, with TRBD1 matching 10 bases. The trim removed 4 bases at V and 1 base at J, leaving 13 bases unmatched. The CDR3 has 19 residues. Germline lookup yields CDR1 LNHDA and CDR2 SQIVND (reference sequence). The chain's CDR3 is CASSTSRDRGGVSNQPQHF. The CDR3 DNA is TGTGCCAGTAGTACCTCCCGGGACAGGGGAGGAGTGAGCAATCAGCCCCAGCATTTT.

This clone was picked up one time. This sequence joins TRBV5-4 and TRBJ1-1; TRBD1 agrees at 10 bases. Germline V gene lookup returns CDR1 SGHNT and CDR2 YYREEE (reference sequence). This CDR3 has 14 residues. Trimming took 3 bases from V and 6 from J; bases not matched to a gene: 5. CDR3 DNA sequence: TGTGCCAGCAGCTCTGACAGGGGGCTCTCTGAAGCTTTCTTT. The encoded protein is CASSSDRGLSEAFF.

The chain couples TRBV2 to TRBJ2-7; possible D gene TRBD2, 6 bases. The length of the CDR3 is 14 residues. Trimming removed 4 bases from V and 6 bases from J, with 16 bases in between. Germline V gives CDR1 SNHLY, CDR2 FYNNEI. Written as DNA, the CDR3 is TGTGCCAGCAGTGGACTAGGGCCGGCAGGCGAGCAGTACTTC. As protein: CASSGLGPAGEQYF.

The chain couples TRBV7-8 to TRBJ2-2, with TRBD1 as a possible D gene (6 bases). The CDR3 covers 17 residues. The germline V gene encodes CDR1 SGHVS and CDR2 FQNEAQ. The V and J ends lost 5 bases and 0 bases respectively, with 16 bases between them. The CDR3: CASSNRRTETNTGELFF. DNA of the CDR3: TGTGCCAGCAGCAACCGAAGGACAGAGACGAACACCGGGGAGCTGTTTTTT. The full variable domain, completed using reference TRBV7-8 and TRBJ2-2, is GAGVSQSPRYKVAKRGQDVALRCDPISGHVSLFWYQQALGQGPEFLTYFQNEAQLDKSGLPSDRFFAERPEGSVSTLKIQRTQQEDSAVYLCASSNRRTETNTGELFFGEGSRLTVL.

This clone has just one count. The chain uses TRBV11-2 and TRBJ1-1; D remains unclear. Deletions cut 5 bases from V and 5 bases from J, with 18 bases between. CDR1 SGHAT and CDR2 FQNNGV come from the germline V gene. This CDR3 region has 15 residues. The CDR3 region has the DNA TGTGCCAGCAGCCACAACCGGTTGGGCGGGACTGAAGCTTTCTTT. It is translated as CASSHNRLGGTEAFF.

The V and J genes are TRBV19 and TRBJ2-7; TRBD2 matches 10 bases. The CDR3 contains 17 residues. Germline assignment: CDR1 LNHDA and CDR2 SQIVND (reference sequence). V lost 3 bases and J lost 3; bases outside the gene matches: 11. In nucleotides, the CDR3 is TGTGCCAGTAGTATGGGGGGGCTAGCGGGAGAGTTCTACGAGCAGTACTTC. Protein: CASSMGGLAGEFYEQYF. The full variable domain, its missing parts supplied by reference TRBV19 and TRBJ2-7, is DGGITQSPKYLFRKEGQNVTLSCEQNLNHDAMYWYRQDPGQGLRLIYYSQIVNDFQKGDIAEGYSVSREKKESFPLTVTSAQKNPTAFYLCASSMGGLAGEFYEQYFGPGTRLTVT.

The rearrangement uses TRBV2 and TRBJ2-7; 11 bases line up with TRBD2. V lost 3 bases to trimming and J lost 9 bases; unmatched junction nucleotides: 7. The germline gives CDR1 SNHLY, CDR2 FYNNEI. This CDR3 has 14 residues. CDR3 nucleotides: TGTGCCAGCAGTGATGCCTCGGGACTAGCGGTGCAGTACTTC. This gives the protein CASSDASGLAVQYF. The full variable domain, its missing parts supplied by reference TRBV2 and TRBJ2-7, is EPEVTQTPSHQVTQMGQEVILRCVPISNHLYFYWYRQILGQKVEFLVSFYNNEISEKSEIFDDQFSVERPDGSNFTLKIRSTKLEDSAMYFCASSDASGLAVQYFGPGTRLTVT.

J is TRBJ2-4 and V is TRBV7-9, with a possible D match to TRBD1 (5 bases). Germline CDR1 is SEHNR and CDR2 is FQNEAQ (reference sequence). This CDR3 spans 19 amino acids. V lost 0 bases and J lost 3, with 21 bases in between. CDR3: CASSLASFSDLGHKNIQYF. As DNA, the CDR3 is TGTGCCAGCAGCTTAGCGTCATTCAGCGATCTCGGACACAAAAACATTCAGTACTTC.

The rearrangement joins TRBV28 to TRBJ2-1; D is possibly TRBD1 (7 bases). The CDR3 is 13 residues long. The germline V and J ends were trimmed by 10 bases and 6 bases, with 16 bases remaining between them. Germline CDR1 is MDHEN and CDR2 is SYDVKM. The CDR3 reads CATGQGGSNEQFF. In DNA form, the CDR3 reads TGTGCCACGGGGCAGGGGGGATCCAATGAGCAGTTCTTC.

This clone showed up just once. This rearrangement joins TRBV6-6 to TRBJ2-5, with D perhaps TRBD2 (5 bases). Deletions cut 0 bases from V and 4 bases from J, with 12 bases between. Germline lookup yields CDR1 MNHNY and CDR2 SVGAGI (reference sequence). The CDR3 is 15 residues long. The chain's CDR3 is CASSYSRAQRETQYF. The DNA of the CDR3 is TGTGCCAGCAGTTACTCGAGGGCTCAACGAGAGACCCAGTACTTC.

Concerning this clone: Other DNA variants within this sample encode the same CDR3. J is TRBJ2-7 and V is TRBV18, with D perhaps matching TRBD2 (6 bases). Per germline, CDR1 KGHSH and CDR2 LQKENI. The CDR3 is 13 residues long. Trimming took off 0 bases at V and 4 bases at J, with 7 bases between the two ends. Written as DNA, the CDR3 is TGTGCCAGCTCACCACCTGGAGGGTACGAGCAGTACTTC. It yields the protein CASSPPGGYEQYF.

The chain uses TRBV4-2 and TRBJ2-7; 11 bases match TRBD2. The CDR3 loop spans 17 amino acids. V was clipped by 4 bases and J by 5 bases; unmatched bases: 13. The germline gives CDR1 LGHNA, CDR2 YNFKEQ. The CDR3 DNA reads TGTGCCAGCAGCCCCAGGGGTAGCGGGAGGGGGTCCAACGAGCAGTACTTC. Translated: CASSPRGSGRGSNEQYF.

The genes are TRBV7-9 and TRBJ2-1; TRBD2 agrees at 12 bases. Unmatched junction bases numbered 6, after V lost 10 bases and J lost 5 bases. This CDR3 has 14 residues. Germline V gives CDR1 SEHNR, CDR2 FQNEAQ (reference sequence). The CDR3 sequence: CATTGLAGHNEQFF. The DNA for the CDR3 is TGTGCCACTACGGGACTAGCGGGCCACAATGAGCAGTTCTTC.